This T cell receptor beta chain was captured in a study of blood T cell repertoires in COVID-19. The count of this clone is one. Original data processing: Scientists estimated how many nucleated cells there were by amplifying reference gene primers. The data were produced by immunoSEQ multiplex PCR, yet TCRdb's version contains in-frame clones alone and is incomplete. The DNA gave D and trimming, while V, J and clone size come from that table. This table holds over 100,000 clones, 83% found once. The source is a woman aged 60-75 years with acute or convalescent COVID-19. Sequencing was carried out using peripheral blood.

The CDR3 protein is CATSDIHSNQPQHF. The CDR3 region has the DNA TGTGCCACCAGTGATATTCATAGCAATCAGCCCCAGCATTTT. The chain joins TRBV24-1 to TRBJ1-5; D unresolved. In germline, CDR1 is KGHDR, CDR2 SFDVKD. The CDR3 is 14 residues long. V lost 3 bases, J lost 0 bases, and 5 bases lay in between.